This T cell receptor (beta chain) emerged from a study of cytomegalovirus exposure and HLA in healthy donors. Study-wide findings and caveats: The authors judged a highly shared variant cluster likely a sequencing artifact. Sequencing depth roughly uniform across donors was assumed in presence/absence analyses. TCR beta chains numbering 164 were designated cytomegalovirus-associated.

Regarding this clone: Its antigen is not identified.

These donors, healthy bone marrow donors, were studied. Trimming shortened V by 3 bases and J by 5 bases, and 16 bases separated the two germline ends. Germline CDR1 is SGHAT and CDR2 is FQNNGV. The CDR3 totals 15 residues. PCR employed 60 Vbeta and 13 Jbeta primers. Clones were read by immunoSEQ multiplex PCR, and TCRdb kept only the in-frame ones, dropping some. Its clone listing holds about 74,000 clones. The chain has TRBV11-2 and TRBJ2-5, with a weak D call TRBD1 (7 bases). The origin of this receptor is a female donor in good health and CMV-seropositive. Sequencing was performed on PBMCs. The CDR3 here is CASSLNRGGLETQYF. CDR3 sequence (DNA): TGTGCCAGCAGCTTGAACAGGGGAGGATTGGAGACCCAGTACTTC.